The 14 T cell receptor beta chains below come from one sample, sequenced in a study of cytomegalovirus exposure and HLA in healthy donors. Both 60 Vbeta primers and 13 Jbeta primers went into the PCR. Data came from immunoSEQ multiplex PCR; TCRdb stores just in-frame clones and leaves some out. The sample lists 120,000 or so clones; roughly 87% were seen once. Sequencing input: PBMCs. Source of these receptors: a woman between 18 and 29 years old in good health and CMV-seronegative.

In nucleotides, the CDR3 is TGTGCCAGCAGCTCAGTAGCGGGGCCCTACAATGAGCAGTTCTTC. It translates to CASSSVAGPYNEQFF. The rearrangement links TRBV7-6 to TRBJ2-1, with 8 nucleotides matching TRBD2. CDR1 is SGHVS and CDR2 is FNYEAQ in the germline V gene. Unmatched junction bases numbered 4, after V lost 4 bases and J lost 2 bases. The CDR3 is 15 amino acids.

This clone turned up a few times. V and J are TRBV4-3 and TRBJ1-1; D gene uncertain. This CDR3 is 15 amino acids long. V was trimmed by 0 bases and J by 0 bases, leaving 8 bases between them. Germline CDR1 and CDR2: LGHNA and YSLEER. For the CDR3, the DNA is TGCGCCAGCAGCCAAGACTGGACTATGAACACTGAAGCTTTCTTT. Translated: CASSQDWTMNTEAFF.

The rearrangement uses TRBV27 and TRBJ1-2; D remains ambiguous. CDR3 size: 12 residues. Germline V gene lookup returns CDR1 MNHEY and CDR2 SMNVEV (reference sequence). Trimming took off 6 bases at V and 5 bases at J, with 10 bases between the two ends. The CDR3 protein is CASSPGSYGYTF. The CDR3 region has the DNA TGTGCCAGCAGCCCCGGTTCATATGGCTACACCTTC.

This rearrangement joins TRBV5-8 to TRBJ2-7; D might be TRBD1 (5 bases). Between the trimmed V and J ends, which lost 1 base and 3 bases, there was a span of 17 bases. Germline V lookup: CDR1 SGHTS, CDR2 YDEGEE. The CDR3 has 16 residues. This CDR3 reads CASSLLEGASSYEQYF. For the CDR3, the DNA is TGTGCCAGCAGCTTGTTAGAAGGGGCGAGTAGCTACGAGCAGTACTTC.

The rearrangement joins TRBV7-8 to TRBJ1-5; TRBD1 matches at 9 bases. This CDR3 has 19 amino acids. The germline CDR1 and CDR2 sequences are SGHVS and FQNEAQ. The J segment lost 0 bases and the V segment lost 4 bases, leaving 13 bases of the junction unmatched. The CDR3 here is CASSWARDRAFVSNQPQHF. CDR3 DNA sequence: TGTGCCAGCAGCTGGGCCCGGGACAGGGCATTTGTTAGCAATCAGCCCCAGCATTTT.

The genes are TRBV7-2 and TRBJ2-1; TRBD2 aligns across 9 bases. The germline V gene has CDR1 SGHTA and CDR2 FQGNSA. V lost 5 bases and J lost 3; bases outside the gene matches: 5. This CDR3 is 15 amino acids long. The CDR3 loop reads CASSHERGVYNEQFF. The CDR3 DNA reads TGTGCCAGCAGCCACGAGCGGGGGGTCTACAATGAGCAGTTCTTC.

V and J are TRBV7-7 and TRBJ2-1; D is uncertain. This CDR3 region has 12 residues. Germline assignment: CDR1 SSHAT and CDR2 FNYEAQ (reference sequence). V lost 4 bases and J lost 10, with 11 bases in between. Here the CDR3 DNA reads TGTGCCAGCAGCTCCTCTCCCGGGGAGCAGTTCTTC. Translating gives CASSSSPGEQFF.

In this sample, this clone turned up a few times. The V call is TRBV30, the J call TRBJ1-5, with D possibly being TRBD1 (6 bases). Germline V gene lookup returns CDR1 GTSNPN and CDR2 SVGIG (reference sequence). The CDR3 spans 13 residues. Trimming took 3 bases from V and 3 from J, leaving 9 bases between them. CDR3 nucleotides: TGTGCCTGGAGAGGGGGTTACAATCAGCCCCAGCATTTT. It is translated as CAWRGGYNQPQHF.

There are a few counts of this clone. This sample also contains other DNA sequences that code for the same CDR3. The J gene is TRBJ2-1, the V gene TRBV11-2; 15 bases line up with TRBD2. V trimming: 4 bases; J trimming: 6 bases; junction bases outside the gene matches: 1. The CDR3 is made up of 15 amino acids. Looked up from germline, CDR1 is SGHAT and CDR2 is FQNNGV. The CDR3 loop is CASSSGLAGGNEQFF. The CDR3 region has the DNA TGTGCCAGCAGCTCGGGACTAGCGGGAGGCAATGAGCAGTTCTTC.

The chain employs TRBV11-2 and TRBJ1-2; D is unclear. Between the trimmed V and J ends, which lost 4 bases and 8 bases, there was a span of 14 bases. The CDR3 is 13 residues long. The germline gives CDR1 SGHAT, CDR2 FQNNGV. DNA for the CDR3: TGTGCCAGCAGCTCACGGGCTCCGGGAGGCTACACCTTC. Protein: CASSSRAPGGYTF.

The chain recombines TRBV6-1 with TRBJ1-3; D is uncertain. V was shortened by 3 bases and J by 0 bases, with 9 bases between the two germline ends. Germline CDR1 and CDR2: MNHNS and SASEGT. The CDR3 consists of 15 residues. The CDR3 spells CASSDGRSSGNTIYF. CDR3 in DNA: TGTGCCAGCAGTGATGGCCGGAGCTCTGGAAACACCATATATTTT.

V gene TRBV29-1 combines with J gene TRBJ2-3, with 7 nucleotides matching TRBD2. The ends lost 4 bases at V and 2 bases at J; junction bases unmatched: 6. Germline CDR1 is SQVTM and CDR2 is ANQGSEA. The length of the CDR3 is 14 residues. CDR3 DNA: TGCAGCGTTGCCCCGGGACTAAACACAGATACGCAGTATTTT. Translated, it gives CSVAPGLNTDTQYF.

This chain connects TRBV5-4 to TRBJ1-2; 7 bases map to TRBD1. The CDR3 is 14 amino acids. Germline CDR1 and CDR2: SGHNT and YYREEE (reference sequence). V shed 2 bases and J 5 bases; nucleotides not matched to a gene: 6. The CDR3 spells CASSFFDRVYGYTF. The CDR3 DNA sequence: TGTGCCAGCAGCTTTTTCGACAGGGTATATGGCTACACCTTC.

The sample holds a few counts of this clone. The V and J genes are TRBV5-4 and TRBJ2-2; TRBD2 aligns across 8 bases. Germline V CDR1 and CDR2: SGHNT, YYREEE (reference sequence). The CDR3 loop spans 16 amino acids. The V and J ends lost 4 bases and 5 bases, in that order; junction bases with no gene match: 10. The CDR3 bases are TGTGCCAGCAGCCCACTCGCGGGAGGACGTACCGGGGAGCTGTTTTTT. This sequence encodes CASSPLAGGRTGELFF.